Each of the 18 T cell receptor beta chains below was sequenced from the same sample in a study of blood T cell repertoires in COVID-19. Clones were sequenced by immunoSEQ multiplex PCR, and TCRdb holds only the in-frame ones, with some missing. The table includes about 140,000 clones, more than 80% detected once. The sequenced material came from peripheral blood. The origin of the receptors is a woman aged 55-70 years with active COVID-19.

The chain combines TRBV3-1 (or the pseudogene TRBV3-2) with TRBJ1-6; weak D call: TRBD1 (6 bases). CDR1 is LGHDT and CDR2 is YNNKEL in the germline V gene (reference sequence). The CDR3 spans 15 residues. The germline V and J ends were trimmed by 2 bases and 5 bases, with 10 bases remaining between them. CDR3 region: CASSQQGRNNSPLHF. The CDR3 DNA reads TGTGCCAGCAGCCAACAGGGGAGAAATAATTCACCCCTCCACTTT.

The chain recombines TRBV7-9 with TRBJ2-1, with 8 nucleotides matching TRBD2. The CDR3 covers 15 residues. J gave up 6 bases and V 2 bases, and 6 bases lay outside the gene matches. Germline values: CDR1 SEHNR, CDR2 FQNEAQ (reference sequence). The CDR3 loop is CASSLLAGGTNEQFF. The CDR3 coding sequence is TGTGCCAGCAGCTTACTTGCGGGAGGCACCAATGAGCAGTTCTTC.

The gene calls are TRBV5-1 and TRBJ2-6; D ambiguous. Germline V lookup: CDR1 SGHRS, CDR2 YFSETQ. The length of the CDR3 is 15 residues. V lost 5 bases and J 0 bases, leaving 9 bases between the germline ends. The CDR3 loop reads CASSPIYSGANVLTF. The DNA of the CDR3 is TGCGCCAGCAGTCCTATATACTCTGGGGCCAACGTCCTGACTTTC.

V gene TRBV30 combines with J gene TRBJ2-2; 8 positions match TRBD1. This CDR3 has 14 amino acids. Germline V gene data show CDR1 as GTSNPN and CDR2 as SVGIG (reference sequence). The V and J ends lost 3 bases and 8 bases, in that order; junction bases with no gene match: 8. The DNA of the CDR3 is TGTGCCTGGAGAGGGCAGGGGGCAAGGGGGGAGCTGTTTTTT. Protein product: CAWRGQGARGELFF.

This clone has a single count. The rearrangement links TRBV5-1 to TRBJ2-7, with TRBD2 as a possible D gene (6 bases). The CDR3 length is 15 residues. Germline V gene lookup returns CDR1 SGHRS and CDR2 YFSETQ. Trimming cost V 0 bases and J 3 bases, with 13 bases left between them. CDR3 loop: CASSLVPGDFYEQYF. CDR3 nucleotide sequence: TGCGCCAGCAGCTTGGTACCTGGGGACTTCTACGAGCAGTACTTC.

The genes are TRBV10-3 and TRBJ2-3, with 7 bases identical to TRBD2. With 3 bases clipped from V and 4 bases from J, the junction kept 16 bases outside the gene matches. The germline CDR1 and CDR2 sequences are ENHRY and SYGVKD. The CDR3 loop spans 18 amino acids. The CDR3 is CAISEGVLAATDPDTQYF. CDR3 in DNA: TGTGCCATCAGTGAAGGGGTTCTAGCGGCCACTGATCCAGATACGCAGTATTTT.

This sequence joins TRBV7-2 and TRBJ2-1, with 9 bases matching TRBD2. This CDR3 spans 14 amino acids. Germline V CDR1 and CDR2: SGHTA, FQGNSA. The junction had 7 bases not matched to a gene; V was cut back by 5 bases and J by 8 bases. The CDR3 sequence is CASSPNGGRDEQFF. CDR3 in DNA: TGTGCCAGCAGCCCCAACGGCGGGAGGGATGAGCAGTTCTTC.

The gene calls are TRBV6-2 or TRBV6-3 and TRBJ2-5; 9 bases fit TRBD1. V shed 5 bases and J 5 bases; nucleotides not matched to a gene: 9. The CDR3 extends over 15 amino acids. The germline V gene encodes CDR1 MNHEY and CDR2 SVGEGT. CDR3: CASSTGTGITETQYF. The CDR3 region has the DNA TGTGCCAGCAGTACCGGGACAGGGATTACGGAGACCCAGTACTTC.

This chain joins TRBV7-9 and TRBJ2-2; D is undetermined. The V end was cut by 6 bases, the J end by 1 base, with 6 bases between. The CDR3 consists of 13 residues. The germline V gene encodes CDR1 SEHNR and CDR2 FQNEAQ (reference sequence). Here the CDR3 reads CASSFKNTGELFF. The CDR3 DNA sequence: TGTGCCAGCAGTTTTAAGAACACCGGGGAGCTGTTTTTT.

The rearrangement uses TRBV2 and TRBJ2-1; possibly TRBD2 for D (6 bases). The ends were cut back, 6 bases at V and 9 bases at J, with 18 bases in the middle. The length of the CDR3 is 14 residues. CDR1 is SNHLY, CDR2 FYNNEI, per germline. CDR3 residues: CASRSGTLGSEQFF. The CDR3 bases are TGTGCCAGCAGGTCCGGGACTCTCGGTTCTGAGCAGTTCTTC.

This chain joins TRBV7-9 and TRBJ1-3, with 7 nucleotides matching TRBD1. J was trimmed by 0 bases and V by 5 bases; bases with no gene match: 7. Looked up from germline, CDR1 is SEHNR and CDR2 is FQNEAQ (reference sequence). The CDR3 has 16 amino acids. CDR3 in DNA: TGTGCCAGCAGCCAGGGGGACTCCAACTCTGGAAACACCATATATTTT. It is translated as CASSQGDSNSGNTIYF.

This clone occurred a few times. The V gene is TRBV21-1, the J gene TRBJ2-1; the table's D call, TRBD2, was not checked against the DNA. TRBV21-1 is a recognized pseudogene. The CDR3 is 15 amino acids. The CDR3 loop is CASSKRTLSYNEQFF. The CDR3 coding sequence is TGTGCCAGCAGCAAAAGGACTCTCTCCTACAATGAGCAGTTCTTC.

The chain uses TRBV7-8 and TRBJ2-1; 7 bases are a match to TRBD2. This CDR3 is 17 amino acids long. J lost 7 bases, V lost 4 bases, and 16 bases had no gene match. Germline lookup yields CDR1 SGHVS and CDR2 FQNEAQ. The CDR3 bases are TGTGCCAGCAGCTGGGGAGCCGGTCGGACTAGACTTAATGAGCAGTTCTTC. Translating gives CASSWGAGRTRLNEQFF.

The V call is TRBV19, the J call TRBJ2-7, with a possible D match to TRBD1 (6 bases). CDR1 and CDR2 (germline): LNHDA, SQIVND (reference sequence). The CDR3 runs to 12 residues. Trimming cost V 4 bases and J 5 bases, with 9 bases left between them. The CDR3 here is CASSTTGHEQYF. The CDR3 nucleotides are TGTGCCAGTAGTACAACAGGGCACGAGCAGTACTTC.

The V call is TRBV6-5, the J call TRBJ2-2, with D perhaps matching TRBD2 (6 bases). The V gene's germline CDR1 is MNHEY and CDR2 SVGAGI. Trimming removed 7 bases at V and 1 base at J, with 10 bases between. This CDR3 has 14 amino acids. The chain's CDR3 is CASTRGWNTGELFF. In DNA, the CDR3 is TGTGCCAGCACCCGGGGGTGGAACACCGGGGAGCTGTTTTTT.

CDR3 nucleotide sequence: TGCGCCAGCAGCTTGGAGTCGAACAGGGCTGGCTACACCTTC. Amino acids: CASSLESNRAGYTF. The chain couples TRBV5-1 to TRBJ1-2, with D tentatively TRBD1 (6 bases). V lost 0 bases and J 7 bases, leaving 13 bases between the germline ends. Germline V gene sequence: CDR1 SGHRS, CDR2 YFSETQ. The CDR3 runs 14 residues. Full variable domain (remainder filled in from reference TRBV5-1 and TRBJ1-2): KAGVTQTPRYLIKTRGQQVTLSCSPISGHRSVSWYQQTPGQGLQFLFEYFSETQRNKGNFPGRFSGRQFSNSRSEMNVSTLELGDSALYLCASSLESNRAGYTFGSGTRLTVV.

This clone was counted a few times. The chain recombines TRBV30 with TRBJ1-2; D gene ambiguous. The germline gives CDR1 GTSNPN, CDR2 SVGIG (reference sequence). The V end lost 2 bases, the J end lost 3 bases, and 13 bases lay between the germline ends. The CDR3 length is 14 residues. The CDR3 region has the DNA TGTGCCTGGAGTACATGGCAAAAATACTATGGCTACACCTTC. Translating gives CAWSTWQKYYGYTF.

The CDR3: CASSLGGRPYEQYF. In DNA form, the CDR3 reads TGTGCCAGCAGCTTAGGCGGGAGGCCCTACGAGCAGTACTTC. The chain has TRBV7-9 and TRBJ2-7, with 8 bases fitting TRBD2. V trimming: 1 base; J trimming: 2 bases; junction bases outside the gene matches: 1. CDR1 is SEHNR and CDR2 is FQNEAQ in the germline V gene (reference sequence). The CDR3 extends over 14 amino acids. The variable domain in full, completed from reference TRBV7-9 and TRBJ2-7, reads DTGVSQNPRHKITKRGQNVTFRCDPISEHNRLYWYRQTLGQGPEFLTYFQNEAQLEKSRLLSDRFSAERPKGSFSTLEIQRTEQGDSAMYLCASSLGGRPYEQYFGPGTRLTVT.